This T cell receptor beta chain was observed in a study of CD8 T cells in Susac syndrome. Included as multiple sclerosis controls were treatment-naive patients who had stable or active relapsing-remitting disease. Isolation of CD8+ and CD4+ T cells was performed negatively, whereas enrichment of TEMRA cells was done by FACS. With random hexamers, about 0.5 to 1 ug RNA was reverse transcribed. Multiplex immunoSEQ PCR targeted 54 Vbeta and 13 Jbeta TCR beta segments. MiXCR was run by TCRdb on the immunoSEQ multiplex PCR reads, yielding one entry per CDR3 protein. The table has about 280,000 distinct CDR3 sequences, roughly 85% seen once. This CDR3 is 16 amino acids long. Trimming took 4 bases from V and 0 from J, leaving 17 bases between them. Germline V gene data show CDR1 as SQVTM and CDR2 as ANQGSEA.

The rearrangement links TRBV29-1 to TRBJ2-3; maybe TRBD1 (5 bases). The sequence derives from a human donor with multiple sclerosis. Material: CD8+ T cells from PBMCs. CDR3 nucleotide sequence: TGCAGCGTTGTGAAGGGTTCAGGGTTTAGCACAGATACGCAGTATTTT. This gives the protein CSVVKGSGFSTDTQYF.